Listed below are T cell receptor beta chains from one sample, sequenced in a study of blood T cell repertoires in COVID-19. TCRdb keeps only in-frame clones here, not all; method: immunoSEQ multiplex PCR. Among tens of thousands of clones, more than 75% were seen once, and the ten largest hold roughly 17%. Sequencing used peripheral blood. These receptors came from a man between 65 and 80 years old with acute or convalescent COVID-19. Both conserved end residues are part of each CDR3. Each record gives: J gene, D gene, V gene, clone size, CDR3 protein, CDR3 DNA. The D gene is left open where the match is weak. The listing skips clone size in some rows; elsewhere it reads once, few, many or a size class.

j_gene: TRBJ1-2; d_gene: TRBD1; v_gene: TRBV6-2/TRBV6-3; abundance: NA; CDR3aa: CASSYSDRVGGYTF; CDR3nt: TGTGCCAGCAGTTACTCGGACAGGGTCGGTGGCTACACCTTC
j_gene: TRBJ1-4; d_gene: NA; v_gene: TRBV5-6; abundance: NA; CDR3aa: CASSLATLRVQEKLFF; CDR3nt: TGTGCCAGCAGCTTGGCCACGCTCAGGGTGCAAGAAAAACTGTTTTTT
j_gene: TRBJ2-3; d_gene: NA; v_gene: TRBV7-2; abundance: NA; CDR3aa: CASSLGAGDTDTQYF; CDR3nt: TGTGCCAGCAGCTTAGGAGCAGGGGACACAGATACGCAGTATTTT
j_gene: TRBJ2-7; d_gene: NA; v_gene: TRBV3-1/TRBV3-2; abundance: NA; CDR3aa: CASSQDSGFTYEQYF; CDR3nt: TGTGCCAGCAGCCAAGACTCGGGATTCACCTACGAGCAGTACTTC
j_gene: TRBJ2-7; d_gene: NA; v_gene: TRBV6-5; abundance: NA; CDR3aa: CASSYVGGAYEQYF; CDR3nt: TGTGCCAGCAGTTACGTCGGGGGTGCCTACGAGCAGTACTTC
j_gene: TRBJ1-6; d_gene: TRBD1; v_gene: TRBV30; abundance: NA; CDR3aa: CAWSPPRGSRRDSPLHF; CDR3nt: TGTGCCTGGAGTCCTCCCAGGGGGAGTCGGCGAGATTCACCCCTCCACTTT
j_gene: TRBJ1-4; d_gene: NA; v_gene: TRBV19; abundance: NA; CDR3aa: CASSISGAGNEKLFF; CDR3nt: TGTGCCAGTAGTATTTCAGGGGCCGGTAATGAAAAACTGTTTTTT
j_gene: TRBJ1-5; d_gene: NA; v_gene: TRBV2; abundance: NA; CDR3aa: CASSADRSSNQPQHF; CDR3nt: TGTGCCAGCAGCGCAGACAGGTCTAGCAATCAGCCCCAGCATTTT
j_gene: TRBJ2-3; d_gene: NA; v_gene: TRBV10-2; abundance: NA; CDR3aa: CASSKTGTVSDTQYF; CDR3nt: TGCGCCAGCAGTAAAACCGGGACTGTATCGGATACGCAGTATTTT
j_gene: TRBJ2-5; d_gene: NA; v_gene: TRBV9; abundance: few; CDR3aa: CASSVGGLAPYQETQYF; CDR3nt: TGTGCCAGCAGCGTAGGTGGCTTAGCTCCGTACCAAGAGACCCAGTACTTC
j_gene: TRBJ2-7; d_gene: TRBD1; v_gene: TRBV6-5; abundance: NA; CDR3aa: CASSYTGDLTYEQYF; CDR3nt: TGTGCCAGCAGTTACACAGGGGACCTTACCTACGAGCAGTACTTC
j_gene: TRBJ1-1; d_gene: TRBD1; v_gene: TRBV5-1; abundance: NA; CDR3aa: CASSYGQGRTEAFF; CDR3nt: TGCGCCAGCAGCTACGGACAGGGGCGAACTGAAGCTTTCTTT
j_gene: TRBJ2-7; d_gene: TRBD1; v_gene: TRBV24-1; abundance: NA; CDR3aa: CATSDSPRTGSSYEQYF; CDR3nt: TGTGCCACCAGTGATTCCCCGCGGACAGGGTCCTCCTACGAGCAGTACTTC
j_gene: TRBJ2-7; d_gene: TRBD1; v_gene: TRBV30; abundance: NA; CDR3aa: CAWSAGTGNYEQYF; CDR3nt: TGTGCCTGGAGTGCTGGGACAGGCAACTACGAGCAGTACTTC
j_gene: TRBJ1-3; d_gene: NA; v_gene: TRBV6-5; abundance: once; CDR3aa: CASGAGATPGNTIYF; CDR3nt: TGTGCCAGCGGGGCAGGGGCCACCCCTGGAAACACCATATATTTT
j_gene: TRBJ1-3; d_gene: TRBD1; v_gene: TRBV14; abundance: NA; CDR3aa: CASSQYRASRGNGNTIYF; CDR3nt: TGTGCCAGCAGCCAATACCGAGCTTCCAGGGGGAACGGAAACACCATATATTTT